This TCR beta chain emerged from a study of blood T cell repertoires in COVID-19. On the study more broadly: The study drew acute and convalescent COVID-19 samples from the United States, Italy and Spain. T cells, B-cell-depleted T cells, or PBMCs provided the cDNA or gDNA that served as material.

In the study's own analysis: Researchers report that nucleated cell counts were estimated from reference gene primer amplification. This table comes from immunoSEQ multiplex PCR, and its TCRdb copy is limited to in-frame clones, with some not included. V, J and clone size are taken as reported in that table, and D and trimming were inferred from the DNA itself. The sample shows some 75,000 clones, 65% to 80% of them seen only once. Per the germline V gene, CDR1 is MDHEN and CDR2 is SYDVKM. Trimming took 2 bases from V and 1 from J; bases not matched to a gene: 8. This CDR3 has 17 amino acids. This clonotype was obtained from an elderly woman with active or convalescent COVID-19. The sample consisted of peripheral blood. The J gene is TRBJ1-5, the V gene TRBV28; 7 nucleotides agree with TRBD1. CDR3 sequence: CASSLRGLRRSNQPQHF. The CDR3 bases are TGTGCCAGCAGTTTAAGGGGGCTTAGACGAAGCAATCAGCCCCAGCATTTT.